The next 20 T cell receptor beta chains were all read from a single sample in a study of identical twins. Each CDR3 protein is one row after TCRdb ran MiXCR on the 5' RACE reads. Of hundreds of thousands of distinct CDR3 sequences in the sample, 12% were seen once. The data were also submitted as part of a second study, on yellow fever vaccine responses in identical twins.

Sample: PBMCs. These receptors all stem from a woman aged 18-29 years in good health.

The rearrangement joins TRBV4-2 to TRBJ2-3; perhaps TRBD1 as D (5 bases). The V gene's germline CDR1 is LGHNA and CDR2 YNFKEQ. The CDR3 covers 16 residues. Trimming took off 0 bases at V and 4 bases at J, with 14 bases between the two ends. Here the CDR3 DNA reads TGTGCCAGCAGCCAAGAGAGGCAGGGCGACGCAGATACGCAGTATTTT. It is translated as CASSQERQGDADTQYF.

This clonotype turned up a few times. The rearrangement links TRBV7-8 to TRBJ1-4; 10 nucleotides align to TRBD1. This CDR3 spans 15 amino acids. Germline CDR1 SGHVS, CDR2 FQNEAQ. With V trimmed by 5 bases and J by 7 bases, 7 bases remained unmatched. The CDR3 DNA is TGTGCCAGCAGCACCGGGACAGGGGTGGTTGAAAAACTGTTTTTT. Residues: CASSTGTGVVEKLFF.

The CDR3 loop is CSALPGTGVSGTDTQYF. Here the CDR3 DNA reads TGCAGTGCGCTTCCTGGGACAGGGGTGTCCGGCACAGATACGCAGTATTTT. V usage is TRBV20-1 and J usage is TRBJ2-3; 10 bases match TRBD1. The CDR3 has 17 amino acids. Trimming took 6 bases from V and 1 from J; bases not matched to a gene: 13. Germline V lookup: CDR1 DFQATT, CDR2 SNEGSKA (reference sequence).

V usage is TRBV19 and J usage is TRBJ2-7; 9 bases match TRBD1. The germline gives CDR1 LNHDA, CDR2 SQIVND (reference sequence). V was pared by 7 bases and J by 2 bases, with 15 bases of the junction left unmatched. This CDR3 contains 17 residues. CDR3 nucleotide sequence: TGTGCCAGTAAAGATTTGGCCGGGACAGGGAACACCTACGAGCAGTACTTC. Protein product: CASKDLAGTGNTYEQYF.

The chain carries TRBV2 and TRBJ2-5; 7 bases are shared with TRBD1. V gave up 8 bases and J gave up 4 bases; unmatched junction bases: 10. From germline, CDR1 is SNHLY and CDR2 FYNNEI. The CDR3 length is 14 residues. This CDR3 reads CASAAEGAGETQYF. Written as DNA, the CDR3 is TGTGCCAGCGCCGCCGAGGGGGCGGGAGAGACCCAGTACTTC.

This clonotype was detected a few times. The gene calls are TRBV20-1 and TRBJ2-7; D remains ambiguous. This CDR3 has 15 residues. Germline values: CDR1 DFQATT, CDR2 SNEGSKA (reference sequence). V dropped 5 bases and J dropped 1 base, with 18 bases sitting between them. The CDR3 DNA reads TGCAGTGCTCGCCACTCCTTTTTAAATTCCTACGAGCAGTACTTC. Protein sequence: CSARHSFLNSYEQYF.

The chain links TRBV11-1 to TRBJ2-7; 9 bases line up with TRBD2. There are 19 residues in the CDR3. The V and J ends lost 3 bases and 5 bases, in that order; junction bases with no gene match: 20. Germline V gives CDR1 SGHAT, CDR2 FQDESV (reference sequence). The CDR3 DNA reads TGTGCCAGCAGCTTTGGAGGCGCCTTCCTAGCGGGAAGCTCGGACGAGCAGTACTTC. This gives the protein CASSFGGAFLAGSSDEQYF.

This clonotype has only a few counts. This chain joins TRBV7-6 and TRBJ2-3; 13 bases are a match to TRBD2. The V gene end was trimmed by 6 bases and the J gene end by 4 bases; junction bases not matched to a gene: 10. From germline, CDR1 is SGHVS and CDR2 FNYEAQ. The CDR3 runs 17 residues. CDR3 protein: CASRAGTSGIRADTQYF. The CDR3 region has the DNA TGTGCCAGCAGGGCCGGGACTAGCGGGATTCGGGCAGATACGCAGTATTTT.

This clonotype appeared a few times. The gene calls are TRBV20-1 and TRBJ1-2; D is perhaps TRBD1 (5 bases). The CDR3 totals 11 residues. The germline V gene encodes CDR1 DFQATT and CDR2 SNEGSKA (reference sequence). Trimming took 0 bases from V and 8 from J, leaving 7 bases between them. CDR3 nucleotide sequence: TGCAGTGCTAGAGATCGGGACGGCTACACCTTC. Translating gives CSARDRDGYTF.

This clonotype appeared a few times. This chain links TRBV7-9 with TRBJ2-7, with a tentative D call TRBD2 (5 bases). The CDR3 extends over 16 amino acids. The germline gives CDR1 SEHNR, CDR2 FQNEAQ (reference sequence). The V and J ends lost 7 bases and 7 bases respectively, with 26 bases between them. CDR3 DNA sequence: TGTGCCAGCACCCCGGGGTCGGGCCCACCACCTAGGGAGCAGTACTTC. Its protein product is CASTPGSGPPPREQYF.

This clonotype showed up just a few times. The chain uses TRBV29-1 and TRBJ2-7, with TRBD2 matching 14 bases. The CDR3 extends over 16 amino acids. With 1 base clipped from V and 2 bases from J, the junction kept 4 bases outside the gene matches. Germline loops: CDR1 SQVTM, CDR2 ANQGSEA. CDR3 coding DNA: TGCAGCGTTGAAGGGACTAGCGGGAGGAACCCCTACGAGCAGTACTTC. Translating gives CSVEGTSGRNPYEQYF.

This clonotype has a handful of counts. The V and J genes are TRBV20-1 and TRBJ2-1; D remains unclear. Trimming removed 4 bases at V and 3 bases at J, with 10 bases between. The germline V gene encodes CDR1 DFQATT and CDR2 SNEGSKA (reference sequence). This CDR3 region has 13 residues. The CDR3 region is CSANPEYYNEQFF. DNA for the CDR3: TGCAGTGCTAACCCGGAATACTACAATGAGCAGTTCTTC.

The table lists this clonotype with many counts. This sequence joins TRBV6-1 and TRBJ2-1, with 10 bases that match TRBD1. This CDR3 has 16 residues. V shed 7 bases, J shed 9 bases, and the junction held 15 bases outside the gene matches. CDR1 MNHNS and CDR2 SASEGT come from the germline V gene. The CDR3 sequence: CASTSGPRDRGGEQFF. The CDR3 DNA is TGTGCCAGCACCTCGGGACCCCGGGACAGGGGTGGTGAGCAGTTCTTC.

In this sample, this clonotype turned up many times. The gene calls are TRBV28 and TRBJ2-1; D is perhaps TRBD1 or TRBD2 (6 bases each). The germline V and J ends were trimmed by 3 bases and 4 bases, with 13 bases remaining between them. The CDR3 runs 15 residues. The germline V gene has CDR1 MDHEN and CDR2 SYDVKM. The CDR3 sequence: CASSLEGELYNEQFF. As DNA, the CDR3 is TGTGCCAGCAGTTTGGAGGGGGAGTTATACAATGAGCAGTTCTTC.

There are a few counts of this clonotype. The chain carries TRBV7-2 and TRBJ2-2, with TRBD2 identical over 7 bases. This CDR3 contains 16 residues. V dropped 4 bases and J dropped 6; count of bases not matched to a gene: 11. The germline V gene has CDR1 SGHTA and CDR2 FQGNSA. The DNA for the CDR3 is TGTGCCAGCAGCTCGGCGGGGCTAGCGGTGGCCGGGGAGCTGTTTTTT. It yields the protein CASSSAGLAVAGELFF.

In its sample, this clonotype was seen many times. The chain joins TRBV5-1 to TRBJ2-5; weak D call: TRBD2 (7 bases). Trimming pared 2 bases from V and 3 bases from J, leaving 14 bases between. Germline V gene data show CDR1 as SGHRS and CDR2 as YFSETQ. The CDR3 has 15 amino acids. Here the CDR3 reads CASSFRGAREETQYF. In nucleotides, the CDR3 is TGCGCCAGCAGCTTCCGGGGGGCCAGAGAAGAGACCCAGTACTTC.

This clonotype was observed a few times. V gene TRBV6-5 combines with J gene TRBJ2-7; 9 nucleotides match TRBD1. Unmatched junction bases numbered 7, after V lost 4 bases and J lost 6 bases. Germline CDR1 MNHEY, CDR2 SVGAGI. The CDR3 has 14 residues. The CDR3 DNA reads TGTGCCAGCAGTTCAGGACAGGGGAAGGGCGAGCAGTACGTC. It specifies CASSSGQGKGEQYV.

This clonotype has only a few counts. This rearrangement joins TRBV10-3 to TRBJ1-1, with D unclear. V lost 2 bases and J 1 base, leaving 11 bases between the germline ends. The CDR3 has 15 amino acids. Germline CDR1 is ENHRY and CDR2 is SYGVKD. CDR3 loop: CAISEQAAANTEAFF. Written as DNA, the CDR3 is TGTGCCATCAGTGAGCAGGCAGCTGCGAACACTGAAGCTTTCTTT.

At least ten counts were recorded for this clonotype. This chain links TRBV20-1 with TRBJ1-1; D ambiguous. V was shortened by 5 bases and J by 0 bases, with 1 base between the two germline ends. The germline gives CDR1 DFQATT, CDR2 SNEGSKA (reference sequence). The CDR3 consists of 10 residues. The CDR3 coding sequence is TGCAGTGCTTTGAACACTGAAGCTTTCTTT. This gives the protein CSALNTEAFF.

V is TRBV11-2 and J is TRBJ2-7, with TRBD1 matching 8 bases. Germline V lookup: CDR1 SGHAT, CDR2 FQNNGV. The J segment lost 2 bases and the V segment lost 5 bases, leaving 5 bases of the junction unmatched. This CDR3 comprises 14 residues. The CDR3 DNA sequence: TGTGCCAGCAGCATCGGGACAGGAACCTACGAGCAGTACTTC. The encoded protein is CASSIGTGTYEQYF.